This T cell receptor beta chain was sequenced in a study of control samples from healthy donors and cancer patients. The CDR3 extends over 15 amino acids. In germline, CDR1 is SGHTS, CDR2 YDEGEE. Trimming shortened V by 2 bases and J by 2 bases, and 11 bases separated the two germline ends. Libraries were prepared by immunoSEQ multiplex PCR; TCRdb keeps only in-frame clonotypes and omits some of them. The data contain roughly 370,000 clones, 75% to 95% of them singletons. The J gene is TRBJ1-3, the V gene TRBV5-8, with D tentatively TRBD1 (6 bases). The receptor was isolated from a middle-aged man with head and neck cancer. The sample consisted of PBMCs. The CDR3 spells CASSFRGQPGNTIYF. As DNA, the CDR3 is TGTGCCAGCAGCTTTAGAGGACAGCCTGGAAACACCATATATTTT.